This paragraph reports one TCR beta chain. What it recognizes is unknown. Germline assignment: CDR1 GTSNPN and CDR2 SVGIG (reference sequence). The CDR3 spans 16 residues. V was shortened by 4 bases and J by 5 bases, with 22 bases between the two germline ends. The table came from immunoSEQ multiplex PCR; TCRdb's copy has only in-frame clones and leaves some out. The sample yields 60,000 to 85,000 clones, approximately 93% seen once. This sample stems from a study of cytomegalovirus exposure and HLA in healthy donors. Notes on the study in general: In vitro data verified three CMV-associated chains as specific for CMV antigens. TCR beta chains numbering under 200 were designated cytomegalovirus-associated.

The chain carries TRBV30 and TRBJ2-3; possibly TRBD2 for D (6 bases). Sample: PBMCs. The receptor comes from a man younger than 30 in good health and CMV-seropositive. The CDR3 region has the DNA TGTGCCTGGACCATCCCCGGGAGAATAGTGGAAGATACGCAGTATTTT. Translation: CAWTIPGRIVEDTQYF.